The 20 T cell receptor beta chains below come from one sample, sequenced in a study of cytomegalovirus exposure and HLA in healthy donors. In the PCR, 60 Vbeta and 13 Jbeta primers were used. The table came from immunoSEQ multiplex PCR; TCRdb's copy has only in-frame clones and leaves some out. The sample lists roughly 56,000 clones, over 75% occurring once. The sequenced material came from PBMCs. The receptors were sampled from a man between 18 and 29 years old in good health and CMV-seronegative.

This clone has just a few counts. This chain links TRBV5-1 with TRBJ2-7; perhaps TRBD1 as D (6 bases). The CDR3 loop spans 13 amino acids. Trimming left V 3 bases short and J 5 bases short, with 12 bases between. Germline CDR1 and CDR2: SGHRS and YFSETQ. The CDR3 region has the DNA TGCGCCAGCAGCTCACAGGGTCTCCACGAGCAGTACTTC. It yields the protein CASSSQGLHEQYF.

CDR3 protein: CASSDPTVQETQYF. CDR3 DNA: TGCGCCAGCAGCGATCCCACAGTCCAAGAGACCCAGTACTTC. This chain connects TRBV5-1 to TRBJ2-5; D ambiguous. Germline V gives CDR1 SGHRS, CDR2 YFSETQ. The germline V and J ends were trimmed by 4 bases and 1 base, with 11 bases remaining between them. This CDR3 spans 14 amino acids.

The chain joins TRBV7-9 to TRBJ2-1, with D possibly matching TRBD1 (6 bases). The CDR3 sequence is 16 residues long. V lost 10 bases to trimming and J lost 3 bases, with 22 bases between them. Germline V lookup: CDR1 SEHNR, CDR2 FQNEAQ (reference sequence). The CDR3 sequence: CATTGKAAFGYNEQFF. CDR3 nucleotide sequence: TGTGCCACCACAGGGAAGGCCGCGTTTGGCTACAATGAGCAGTTCTTC.

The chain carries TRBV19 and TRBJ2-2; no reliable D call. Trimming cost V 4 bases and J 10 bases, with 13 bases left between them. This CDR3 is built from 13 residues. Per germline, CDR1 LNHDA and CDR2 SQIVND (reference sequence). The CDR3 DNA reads TGTGCCAGTAGTACCAACAGTGCCTTGGAGCTGTTTTTT. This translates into CASSTNSALELFF.

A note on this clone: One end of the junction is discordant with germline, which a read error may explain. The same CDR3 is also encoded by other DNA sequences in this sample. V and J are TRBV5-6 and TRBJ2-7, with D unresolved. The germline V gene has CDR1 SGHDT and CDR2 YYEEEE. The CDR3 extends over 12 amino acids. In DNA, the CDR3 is TGTGCCAGCAGCTTCGGGTCCTATGAGCAGTACTTC. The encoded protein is CASSFGSYEQYF.

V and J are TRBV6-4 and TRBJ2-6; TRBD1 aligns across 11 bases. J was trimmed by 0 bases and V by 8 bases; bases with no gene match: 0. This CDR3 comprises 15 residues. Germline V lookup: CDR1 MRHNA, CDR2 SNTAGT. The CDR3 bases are TGTGCCAGCGGGACAGGGGGCTCTGGGGCCAACGTCCTGACTTTC. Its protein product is CASGTGGSGANVLTF.

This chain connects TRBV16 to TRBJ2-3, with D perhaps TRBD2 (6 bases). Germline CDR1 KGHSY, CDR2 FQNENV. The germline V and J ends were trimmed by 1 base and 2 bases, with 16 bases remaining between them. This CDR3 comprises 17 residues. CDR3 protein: CASSQFRTMSLTDTQYF. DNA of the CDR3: TGTGCCAGCAGCCAATTCCGGACTATGAGCCTCACAGATACGCAGTATTTT.

CDR3 in DNA: TGTGCCAGCAGTGGGCAGGGGGCGGTGGGGAACACTGAAGCTTTCTTT. Protein: CASSGQGAVGNTEAFF. The rearrangement links TRBV2 to TRBJ1-1; 8 bases agree with TRBD1. The CDR3 spans 16 residues. Germline CDR1 and CDR2: SNHLY and FYNNEI. V was pared by 4 bases and J by 1 base, with 8 bases of the junction left unmatched.

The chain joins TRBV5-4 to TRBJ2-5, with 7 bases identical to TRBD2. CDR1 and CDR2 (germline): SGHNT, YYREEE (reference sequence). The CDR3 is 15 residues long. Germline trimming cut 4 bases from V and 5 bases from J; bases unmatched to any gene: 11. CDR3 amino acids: CASSPPGGSGETQYF. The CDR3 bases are TGTGCCAGCAGCCCGCCCGGGGGGTCGGGGGAGACCCAGTACTTC.

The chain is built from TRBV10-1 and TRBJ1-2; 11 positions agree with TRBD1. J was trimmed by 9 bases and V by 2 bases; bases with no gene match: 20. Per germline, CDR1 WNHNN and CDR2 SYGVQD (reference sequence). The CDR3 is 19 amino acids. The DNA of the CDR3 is TGCGCCAGCAGTGAGACTTCCCGGGACAGGGGGGGCGAAACCTTCCGCTACACCTTC. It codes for CASSETSRDRGGETFRYTF.

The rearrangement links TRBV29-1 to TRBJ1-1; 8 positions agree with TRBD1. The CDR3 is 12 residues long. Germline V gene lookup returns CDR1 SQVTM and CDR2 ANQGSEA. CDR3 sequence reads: CNTGQDNTEAFF. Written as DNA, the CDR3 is TGCAACACGGGACAGGATAACACTGAAGCTTTCTTT.

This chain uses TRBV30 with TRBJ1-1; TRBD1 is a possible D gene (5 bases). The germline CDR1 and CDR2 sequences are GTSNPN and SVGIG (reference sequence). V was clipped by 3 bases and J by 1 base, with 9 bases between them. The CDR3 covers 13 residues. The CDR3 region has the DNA TGTGCCTGGAGAGGGGAAGCGAACACTGAAGCTTTCTTT. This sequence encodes CAWRGEANTEAFF.

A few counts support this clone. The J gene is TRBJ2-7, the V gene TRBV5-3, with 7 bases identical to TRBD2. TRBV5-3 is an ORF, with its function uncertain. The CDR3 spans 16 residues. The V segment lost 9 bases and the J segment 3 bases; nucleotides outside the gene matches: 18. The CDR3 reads CATRASGLTSNYEQYF. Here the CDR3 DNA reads TGTGCCACAAGGGCTAGCGGCCTCACTAGCAACTACGAGCAGTACTTC.

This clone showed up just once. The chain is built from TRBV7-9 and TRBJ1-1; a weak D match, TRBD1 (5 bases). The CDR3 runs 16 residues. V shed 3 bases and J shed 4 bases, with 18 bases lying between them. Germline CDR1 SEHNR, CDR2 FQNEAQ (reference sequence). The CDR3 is CASSLGLRGDGTEAFF. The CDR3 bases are TGTGCCAGCAGCTTGGGATTGCGGGGGGACGGCACTGAAGCTTTCTTT. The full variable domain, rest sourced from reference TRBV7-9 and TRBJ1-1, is DTGVSQNPRHKITKRGQNVTFRCDPISEHNRLYWYRQTLGQGPEFLTYFQNEAQLEKSRLLSDRFSAERPKGSFSTLEIQRTEQGDSAMYLCASSLGLRGDGTEAFFGQGTRLTVV.

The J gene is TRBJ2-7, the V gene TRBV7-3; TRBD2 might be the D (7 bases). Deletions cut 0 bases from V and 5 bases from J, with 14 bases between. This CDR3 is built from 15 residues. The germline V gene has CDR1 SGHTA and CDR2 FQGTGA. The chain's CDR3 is CASSLTRRGGHEQYF. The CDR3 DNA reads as TGTGCCAGCAGCTTAACTCGGAGGGGGGGCCACGAGCAGTACTTC.

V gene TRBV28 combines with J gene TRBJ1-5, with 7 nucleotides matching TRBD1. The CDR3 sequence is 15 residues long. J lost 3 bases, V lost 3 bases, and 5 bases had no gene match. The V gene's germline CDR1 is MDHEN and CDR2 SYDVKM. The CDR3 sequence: CASSFDRAYNQPQHF. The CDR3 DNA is TGTGCCAGCAGTTTTGACAGGGCATACAATCAGCCCCAGCATTTT. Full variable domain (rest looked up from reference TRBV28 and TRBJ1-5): DVKVTQSSRYLVKRTGEKVFLECVQDMDHENMFWYRQDPGLGLRLIYFSYDVKMKEKGDIPEGYSVSREKKERFSLILESASTNQTSMYLCASSFDRAYNQPQHFGDGTRLSIL.

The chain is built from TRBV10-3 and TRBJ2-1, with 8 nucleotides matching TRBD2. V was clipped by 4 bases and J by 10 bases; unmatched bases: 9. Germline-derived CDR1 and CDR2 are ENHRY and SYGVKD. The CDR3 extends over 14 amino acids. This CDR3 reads CAISGRGSGAEQFF. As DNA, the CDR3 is TGTGCCATCAGTGGTAGGGGTAGCGGGGCGGAGCAGTTCTTC.

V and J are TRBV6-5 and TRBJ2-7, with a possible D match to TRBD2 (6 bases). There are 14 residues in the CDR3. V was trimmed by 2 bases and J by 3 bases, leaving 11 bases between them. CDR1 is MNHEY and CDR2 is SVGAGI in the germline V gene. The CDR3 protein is CASSYGGTNYEQYF. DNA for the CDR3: TGTGCCAGCAGTTACGGCGGGACCAACTACGAGCAGTACTTC.

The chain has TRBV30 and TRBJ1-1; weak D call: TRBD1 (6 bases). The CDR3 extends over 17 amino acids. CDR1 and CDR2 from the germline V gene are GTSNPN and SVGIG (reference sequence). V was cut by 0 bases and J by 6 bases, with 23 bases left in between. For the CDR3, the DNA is TGTGCCTGGAGTGTACGTCATATGGGGGCGCGAAAATCTGAAGCTTTCTTT. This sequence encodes CAWSVRHMGARKSEAFF.

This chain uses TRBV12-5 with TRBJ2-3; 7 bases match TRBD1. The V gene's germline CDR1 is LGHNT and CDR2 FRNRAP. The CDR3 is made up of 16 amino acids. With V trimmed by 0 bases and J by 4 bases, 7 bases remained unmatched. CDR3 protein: CASGLVSGTDSDTQYF. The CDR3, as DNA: TGTGCTAGTGGTTTGGTATCCGGGACAGATTCAGATACGCAGTATTTT. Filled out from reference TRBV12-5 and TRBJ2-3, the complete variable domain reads DARVTQTPRHKVTEMGQEVTMRCQPILGHNTVFWYRQTMMQGLELLAYFRNRAPLDDSGMPKDRFSAEMPDATLATLKIQPSEPRDSAVYFCASGLVSGTDSDTQYFGPGTRLTVL.